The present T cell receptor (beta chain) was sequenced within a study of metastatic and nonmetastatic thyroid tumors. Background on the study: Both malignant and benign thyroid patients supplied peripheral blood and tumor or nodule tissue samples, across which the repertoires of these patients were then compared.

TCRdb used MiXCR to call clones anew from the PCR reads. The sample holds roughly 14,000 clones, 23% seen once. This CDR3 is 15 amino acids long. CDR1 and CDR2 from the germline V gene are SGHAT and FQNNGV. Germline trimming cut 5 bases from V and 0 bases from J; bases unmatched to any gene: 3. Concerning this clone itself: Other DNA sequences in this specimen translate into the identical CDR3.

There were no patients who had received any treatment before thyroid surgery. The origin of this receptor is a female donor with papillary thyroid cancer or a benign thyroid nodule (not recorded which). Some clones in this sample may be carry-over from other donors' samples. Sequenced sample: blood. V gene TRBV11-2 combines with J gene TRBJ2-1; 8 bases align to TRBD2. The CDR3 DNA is TGTGCCAGCAGCCCGGGGACTAGCTCCTACAATGAGCAGTTCTTC. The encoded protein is CASSPGTSSYNEQFF.